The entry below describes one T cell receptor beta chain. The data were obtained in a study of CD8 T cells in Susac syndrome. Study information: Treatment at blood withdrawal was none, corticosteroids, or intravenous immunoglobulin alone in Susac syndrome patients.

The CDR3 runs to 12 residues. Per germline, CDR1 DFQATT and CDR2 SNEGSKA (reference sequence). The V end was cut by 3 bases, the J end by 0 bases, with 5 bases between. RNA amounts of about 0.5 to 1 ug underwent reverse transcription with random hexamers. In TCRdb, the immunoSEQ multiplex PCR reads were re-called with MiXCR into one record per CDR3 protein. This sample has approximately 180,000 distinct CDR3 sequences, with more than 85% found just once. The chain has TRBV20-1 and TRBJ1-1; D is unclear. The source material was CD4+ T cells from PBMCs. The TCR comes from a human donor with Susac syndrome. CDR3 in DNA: TGCAGTGCTAGTTCATTGAACACTGAAGCTTTCTTT. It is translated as CSASSLNTEAFF.